This T cell receptor beta chain originates from a study of human CD8 memory T cell subsets (dated by TCRdb to 2019 to 2021). Turning to the overall study: To assess how stem-like (TSTEM), progenitor exhausted-like (TPEX) and effector memory CD8+ T cell subsets are clonally related, the TCRbeta repertoires of these three subsets were compared. TCRbeta repertoires were obtained from five to seven donors, each contributing TSTEM, TPEX and effector memory subsets.

Density gradient separation was used to isolate peripheral blood mononuclear cells from buffy coats of healthy donors. In the study, negative magnetic separation with EasySep or MojoSort CD8+ T cell isolation kits was used to enrich total CD8+ T cells. For each subset, total RNA was extracted using an RNeasy Mini Kit from duplicate vials of some 140,000 sorted CD8+ T cells. PBMCs were used either fresh or after being cryopreserved in fetal bovine serum containing about 11% DMSO. CD8+ T cell subsets were sorted to purity by fluorescence-activated cell sorting on a FACSAria III. To note about this clonotype: Its antigen is currently not known.

A Human TCR Profiling Kit was used to prepare UMI-labeled 5' RACE TCRbeta libraries. Every TCRbeta library was prepared in parallel with an identical number of PCR cycles. For the original study's pipeline: Between roughly 3,000 and 18,000 functional CDR3beta clonotypes were contained in each TCRbeta library. MIGEC 1.2.9 was used for UMI extraction and consensus assembly, with at least three reads per UMI being required. MiXCR 3.0.3 was used to extract the in-frame CDR3beta repertoires. Each sample was downsampled to 42,000 randomly selected UMIs before diversity metrics were calculated in VDJtools 1.2.1. Repertoire overlap metrics D, R and F2 were calculated in VDJtools for the top 3,000 clones of each sample pair. TCRdb reanalyzed the reads, keeping one entry per CDR3 protein sequence and omitting DNA. The V and J calls were not made by the authors but by TCRdb's processing. The sample table records about 10,000 distinct CDR3 sequences. 20% of the sample belongs to the ten largest clones.

The full study reports these points: Only TCRbeta chains were sequenced, and repertoire comparisons rested on six donors tested with paired t-tests and Bonferroni correction. Based on Chao1 estimates, TSTEM subsets appeared to have greater repertoire diversity than TPEX subsets, which could potentially reflect a broader range of specificities. Similarly high normalized Shannon-Wiener diversity was shown by TSTEM and TPEX subsets, whereas comparatively lower diversity was seen in effector memory subsets. Although both stem-like subsets shared clonotypes with effector memory cells, the overlap between TSTEM and TPEX repertoires was minimal, suggesting distinct antigen spectra for the TSTEM and TPEX subsets.

Sequenced input: CD8+ T cells from PBMCs. The sequence was collected from a human donor in good health.

The CDR3 sequence is CASEGLAGDNEQFF. The sequence links TRBV5-4 to TRBJ2-1; the D call from TCRdb, TRBD2, cannot be confirmed without DNA. In the germline V gene (reference sequence), CDR1 corresponds to SGHNT and CDR2 to YYREEE. The cysteine opens and the phenylalanine closes a CDR3 of 14 amino acids. No DNA sequence was recorded.